These 10 T cell receptor beta chains originate from one sample sequenced in a study of liver allograft versus peripheral blood T cells. The overall study: Comparing T cell receptor repertoires in transplanted livers with those in recipients' peripheral blood was part of the design.

TCRdb redid the calling of the reads with MiXCR, one entry per CDR3 protein. The sample records some 10,000 distinct CDR3 sequences, 15% to 20% being singletons. These receptor sequences come from a human patient who had a liver transplant. Among the T cells, some may be from the graft donor.

V usage is TRBV7-3 and J usage is TRBJ2-5; 7 bases agree with TRBD2. The length of the CDR3 is 13 residues. Germline V gene data show CDR1 as SGHTA and CDR2 as FQGTGA. V gave up 3 bases and J gave up 5 bases; unmatched junction bases: 3. The CDR3: CASSFRGGETQYF. CDR3 bases: TGTGCCAGCAGCTTCCGGGGAGGGGAGACCCAGTACTTC. Full variable domain (rest looked up from reference TRBV7-3 and TRBJ2-5): GAGVSQTPSNKVTEKGKYVELRCDPISGHTALYWYRQSLGQGPEFLIYFQGTGAADDSGLPNDRFFAVRPEGSVSTLKIQRTERGDSAVYLCASSFRGGETQYFGPGTRLLVL.

This clonotype counts as medium-sized. This chain uses TRBV30 with TRBJ1-2; D is perhaps TRBD1 (6 bases). Between the trimmed V and J ends, which lost 6 bases and 1 base, there was a span of 18 bases. The CDR3 is 15 residues long. CDR1 is GTSNPN, CDR2 SVGIG, per germline (reference sequence). The CDR3 spells CACRGGGSLNYGYTF. CDR3 coding DNA: TGTGCCTGTAGGGGAGGGGGATCTCTTAACTATGGCTACACCTTC.

This chain links TRBV6-1 with TRBJ1-5; possible D gene TRBD1, 6 bases. This CDR3 contains 15 residues. CDR1 MNHNS and CDR2 SASEGT come from the germline V gene. Trimming stripped 1 base from V and 5 bases from J, with 12 bases between. The CDR3 DNA follows: TGTGCCAGCAGTGAAGGAGGGACATACCATCAGCCCCAGCATTTT. Translated, it gives CASSEGGTYHQPQHF.

This clonotype is medium-sized. This sequence joins TRBV28 and TRBJ2-3; D call uncertain. Germline lookup yields CDR1 MDHEN and CDR2 SYDVKM. V lost 3 bases to trimming and J lost 7 bases, with 11 bases between them. The CDR3 loop spans 13 amino acids. The CDR3 here is CASSFPARNTQYF. The CDR3 bases are TGTGCCAGCAGTTTCCCCGCGCGAAATACGCAGTATTTT.

By share of the sample, this clonotype is medium-sized. This chain connects TRBV27 to TRBJ2-6; D remains unclear. The CDR3 consists of 15 residues. CDR1 is MNHEY and CDR2 is SMNVEV in the germline V gene (reference sequence). Between the trimmed V and J ends, which lost 7 bases and 0 bases, there was a span of 10 bases. The CDR3 spells CASMRQSSGANVLTF. For the CDR3, the DNA is TGTGCCAGCATGAGACAAAGCTCTGGGGCCAACGTCCTGACTTTC.

The genes are TRBV11-2 and TRBJ1-1; tentatively, D is TRBD1 (5 bases). V was trimmed by 3 bases and J by 7 bases, leaving 15 bases between them. Germline lookup yields CDR1 SGHAT and CDR2 FQNNGV. The CDR3 length is 14 residues. Here the CDR3 DNA reads TGTGCCAGCAGCTTTTCCGGCAGGGACCATGAAGCTTTCTTT. Its translation is CASSFSGRDHEAFF.

This sequence joins TRBV5-1 and TRBJ1-6; 8 nucleotides agree with TRBD1. The junction had 6 bases not matched to a gene; V was cut back by 1 base and J by 9 bases. CDR3 length: 15 residues. Germline CDR1 and CDR2: SGHRS and YFSETQ. The CDR3 here is CASSLIQGAGSPLHF. The DNA for the CDR3 is TGCGCCAGCAGCTTGATTCAGGGGGCCGGTTCACCCCTCCACTTT.

By its share, this clonotype is medium-sized (0.01 to 0.1%). This chain uses TRBV6-1 with TRBJ2-5, with 7 bases fitting TRBD1. The ends lost 6 bases at V and 4 bases at J; junction bases unmatched: 8. This CDR3 region has 14 residues. Germline V gene lookup returns CDR1 MNHNS and CDR2 SASEGT. CDR3: CASSVSNRGETQYF. DNA of the CDR3: TGTGCCAGCAGCGTGAGTAACAGGGGAGAGACCCAGTACTTC.

Judged by abundance, this clonotype is medium-sized. This chain links TRBV30 with TRBJ2-2; 12 bases are shared with TRBD2. V lost 5 bases and J lost 8; bases outside the gene matches: 9. The CDR3 runs 15 residues. CDR1 and CDR2 from the germline V gene are GTSNPN and SVGIG (reference sequence). This CDR3 is CAWSGLAGGAGELFF. For the CDR3, the DNA is TGTGCCTGGTCTGGGCTAGCGGGAGGGGCGGGGGAGCTGTTTTTT.

This clonotype is termed medium-sized. At one end the junction does not follow the germline gene, possibly because of a read error. This chain joins TRBV6-1 and TRBJ2-1, with TRBD2 as a possible D gene (7 bases). Germline assignment: CDR1 MNHNS and CDR2 SASEGT. The CDR3 is 15 residues long. The CDR3 bases are TGTGCCATCAGTCCGCGGGGGCAGGCGGTCGATGAGCAGTTCTTC. Encoded protein: CAISPRGQAVDEQFF.